These T cell receptor beta chains were read from a single sample in a study of cytomegalovirus exposure and HLA in healthy donors. Here immunoSEQ multiplex PCR was the method, and the copy in TCRdb shows in-frame clones only, minus some. Seen here are about 83,000 clones, 70% to 75% observed once, and the top ten hold around 4%. Sequencing input: PBMCs. These receptors originate from a man in his fifties or sixties in good health and CMV-seronegative. Each CDR3 is given with its conserved first and last residue. A D gene is named only where the DNA matches it firmly. Rows give clone size only sometimes, using once, few, many, or a class for an expanded clone.

v_call	d_call	j_call	clone_size	cdr3_nt	cdr3_aa
TRBV6-1	TRBD2	TRBJ2-7	-	TGTGCCAGCAGGGGACCCGGACTAGTTGTCTACGAGCAGTACTTC	CASRGPGLVVYEQYF
TRBV7-3	-	TRBJ2-3	-	TGTGCCAGCAGCTTAATGGGCAACACAGATACGCAGTATTTT	CASSLMGNTDTQYF
TRBV18	-	TRBJ1-6	few	TGTGCCAGCTCACCGGTTTCGGGGGGCTCATCACCCCTCCACTTT	CASSPVSGGSSPLHF
TRBV7-6	TRBD1	TRBJ1-5	-	TGTGCCAGCAGCGGAGACAGGGGGGAAGGGCCCCAGCATTTT	CASSGDRGEGPQHF
TRBV14	-	TRBJ1-2	few	TGTGCCAGCAGCCAAGTCGGGACACCTTTTTATTATGGCTACACCTTC	CASSQVGTPFYYGYTF
TRBV19	-	TRBJ1-1	-	TGTGCCAGTCGTTTAGGTAGCACTGAAGCTTTCTTT	CASRLGSTEAFF
TRBV7-3	-	TRBJ2-2	once	TGTGCCAGCAGCTTTATTACGGGGGGCGTCCCCGGGGAGCTGTTTTTT	CASSFITGGVPGELFF
TRBV5-1	TRBD1	TRBJ1-4	-	TGCGCCAGCAGCGCGTCGACAGGGGAGTGGGAAAAACTGTTTTTT	CASSASTGEWEKLFF
TRBV2	-	TRBJ2-1	few	TGTGCCAGCAGGACCACTAGCCATGAGCAGTTCTTC	CASRTTSHEQFF
TRBV6-4	TRBD2	TRBJ2-3	-	TGTGCCAGCTCCCCCCGTGCGAGCGGGACTACAGATACGCAGTATTTT	CASSPRASGTTDTQYF
TRBV19	TRBD1	TRBJ1-6	once	TGTGCCAGTACCGAGACAGGGGGCGCGAATTCACCCCTCCACTTT	CASTETGGANSPLHF
TRBV4-2	-	TRBJ2-5	-	TGTGCCAGCAGCCAAGAGGCGGCGCTGACAGGGACCCAGTACTTC	CASSQEAALTGTQYF
TRBV5-1	TRBD1	TRBJ2-1	-	TGCGCCAGCAGCTTGAGGACAGGGGGTTACAATGAGCAGTTCTTC	CASSLRTGGYNEQFF
TRBV20-1	-	TRBJ2-1	few	TGCAGTGCGTGGACTGGGAATGAGCAGTTCTTC	CSAWTGNEQFF
TRBV27	TRBD2	TRBJ2-7	-	TGTGCCAGCAGTTTAGGACTAGCCCCCTACGAGCAGTACTTC	CASSLGLAPYEQYF
TRBV7-9	-	TRBJ2-1	-	TGTGCCAGCAGCGAGGGATCCAATGAGCAGTTCTTC	CASSEGSNEQFF